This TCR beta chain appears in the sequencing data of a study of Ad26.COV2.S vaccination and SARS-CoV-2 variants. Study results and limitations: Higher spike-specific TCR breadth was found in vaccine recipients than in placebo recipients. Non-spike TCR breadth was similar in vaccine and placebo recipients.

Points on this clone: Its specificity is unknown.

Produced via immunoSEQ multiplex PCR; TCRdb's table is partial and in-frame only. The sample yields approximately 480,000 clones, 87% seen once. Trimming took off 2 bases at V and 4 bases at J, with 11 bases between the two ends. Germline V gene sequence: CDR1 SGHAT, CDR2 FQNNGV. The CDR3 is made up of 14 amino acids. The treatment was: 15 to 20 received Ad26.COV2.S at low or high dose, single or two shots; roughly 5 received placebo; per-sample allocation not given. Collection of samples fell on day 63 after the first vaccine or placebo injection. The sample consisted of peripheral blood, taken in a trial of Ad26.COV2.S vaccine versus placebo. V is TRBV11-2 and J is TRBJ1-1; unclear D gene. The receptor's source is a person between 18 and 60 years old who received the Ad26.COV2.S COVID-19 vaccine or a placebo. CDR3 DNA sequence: TGTGCCAGCAGCTTACTTGCGTCGGGCACTGAAGCTTTCTTT. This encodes CASSLLASGTEAFF. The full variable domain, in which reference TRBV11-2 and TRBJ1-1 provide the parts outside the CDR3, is EAGVAQSPRYKIIEKRQSVAFWCNPISGHATLYWYQQILGQGPKLLIQFQNNGVVDDSQLPKDRFSAERLKGVDSTLKIQPAKLEDSAVYLCASSLLASGTEAFFGQGTRLTVV.